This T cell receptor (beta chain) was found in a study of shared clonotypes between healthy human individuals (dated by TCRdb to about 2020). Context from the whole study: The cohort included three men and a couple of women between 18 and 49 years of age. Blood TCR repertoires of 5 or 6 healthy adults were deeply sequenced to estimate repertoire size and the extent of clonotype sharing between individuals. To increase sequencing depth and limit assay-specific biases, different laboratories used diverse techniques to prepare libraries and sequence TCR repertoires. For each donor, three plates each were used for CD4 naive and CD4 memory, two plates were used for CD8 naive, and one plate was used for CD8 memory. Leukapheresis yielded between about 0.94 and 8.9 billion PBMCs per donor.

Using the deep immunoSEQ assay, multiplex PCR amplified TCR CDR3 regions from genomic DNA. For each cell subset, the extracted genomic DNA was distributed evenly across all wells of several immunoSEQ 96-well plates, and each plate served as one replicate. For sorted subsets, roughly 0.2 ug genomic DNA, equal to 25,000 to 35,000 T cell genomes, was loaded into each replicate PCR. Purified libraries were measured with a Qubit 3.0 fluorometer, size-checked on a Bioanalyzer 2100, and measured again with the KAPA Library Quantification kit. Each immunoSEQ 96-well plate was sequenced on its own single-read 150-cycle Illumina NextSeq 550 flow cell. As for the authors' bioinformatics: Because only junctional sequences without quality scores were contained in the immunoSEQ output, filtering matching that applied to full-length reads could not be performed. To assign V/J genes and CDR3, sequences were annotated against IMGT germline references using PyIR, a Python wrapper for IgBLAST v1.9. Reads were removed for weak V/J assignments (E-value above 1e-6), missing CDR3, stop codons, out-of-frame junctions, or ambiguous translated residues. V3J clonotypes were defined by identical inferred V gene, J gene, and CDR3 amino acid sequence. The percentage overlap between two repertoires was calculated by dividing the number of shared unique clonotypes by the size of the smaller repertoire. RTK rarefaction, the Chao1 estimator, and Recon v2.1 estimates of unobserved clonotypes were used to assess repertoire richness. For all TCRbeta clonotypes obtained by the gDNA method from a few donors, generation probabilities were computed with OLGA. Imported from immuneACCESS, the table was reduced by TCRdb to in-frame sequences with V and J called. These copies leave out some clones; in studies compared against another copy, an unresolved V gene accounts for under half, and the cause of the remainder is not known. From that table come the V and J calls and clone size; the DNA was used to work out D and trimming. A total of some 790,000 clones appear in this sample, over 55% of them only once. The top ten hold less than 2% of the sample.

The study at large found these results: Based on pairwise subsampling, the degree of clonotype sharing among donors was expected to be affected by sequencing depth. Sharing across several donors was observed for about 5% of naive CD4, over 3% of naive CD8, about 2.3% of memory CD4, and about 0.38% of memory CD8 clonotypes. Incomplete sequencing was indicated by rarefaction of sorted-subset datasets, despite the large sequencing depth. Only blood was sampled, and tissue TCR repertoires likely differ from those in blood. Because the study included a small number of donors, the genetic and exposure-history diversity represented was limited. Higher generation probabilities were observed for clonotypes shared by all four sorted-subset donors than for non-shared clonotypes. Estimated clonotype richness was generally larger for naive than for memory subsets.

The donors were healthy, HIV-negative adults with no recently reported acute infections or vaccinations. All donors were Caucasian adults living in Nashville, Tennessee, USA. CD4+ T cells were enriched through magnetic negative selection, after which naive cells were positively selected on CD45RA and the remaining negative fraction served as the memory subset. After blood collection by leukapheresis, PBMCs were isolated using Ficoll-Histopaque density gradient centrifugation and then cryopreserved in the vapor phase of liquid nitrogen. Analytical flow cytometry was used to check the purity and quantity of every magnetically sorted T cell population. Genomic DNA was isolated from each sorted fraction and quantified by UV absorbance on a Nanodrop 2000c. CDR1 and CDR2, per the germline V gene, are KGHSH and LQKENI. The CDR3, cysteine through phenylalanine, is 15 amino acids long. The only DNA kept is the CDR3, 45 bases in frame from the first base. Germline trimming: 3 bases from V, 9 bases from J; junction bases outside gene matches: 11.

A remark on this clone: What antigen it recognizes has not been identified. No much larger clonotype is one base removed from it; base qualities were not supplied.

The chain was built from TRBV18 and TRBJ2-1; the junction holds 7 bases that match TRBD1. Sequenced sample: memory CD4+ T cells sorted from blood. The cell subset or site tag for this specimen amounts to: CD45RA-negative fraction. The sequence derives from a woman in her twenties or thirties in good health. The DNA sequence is TGTGCCAGCTCACCCGGGACAGCCTTGAGGAGTGAGCAGTTCTTC. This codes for CASSPGTALRSEQFF.